This T cell receptor beta chain was found in a study of T cells in Graves' hyperthyroidism and ophthalmopathy. The CDR3 consists of 16 residues. J was trimmed by 5 bases and V by 1 base; bases with no gene match: 6. Germline CDR1 LGHDT, CDR2 YNNKEL (reference sequence). This clonotype was observed a few times. Its specificity is not known. Template material for amplifying TCR beta CDR3 regions consisted of RNA transcripts. In the first-round RT-PCR of the TCR CDR3, the HTBI primer set was used. TCRdb processed the multiplex PCR reads anew with MiXCR; each CDR3 protein has one entry. The sample has fewer than 300,000 distinct CDR3 sequences; over 12% are singletons. Study-wide results and limits: The majority of expanded thyroid clonotypes above 0.001 also appeared in blood.

Material: blood. The TCR was taken from a woman aged 45-65 years with Graves' hyperthyroidism that later progressed to Graves' ophthalmopathy. The chain links TRBV3-1 to TRBJ2-2; 8 nucleotides agree with TRBD2. The CDR3 loop is CASSQGALAGTGELFF. In nucleotides, the CDR3 is TGTGCCAGCAGCCAAGGGGCATTAGCGGGAACCGGGGAGCTGTTTTTT.